This T cell receptor beta chain derives from a study of cytomegalovirus exposure and HLA in healthy donors. CDR1 and CDR2 from the germline V gene are MDHEN and SYDVKM. Trimming took off 3 bases at V and 7 bases at J, with 3 bases between the two ends. CDR3 length: 10 residues. Whole-study results and caveats: There were over 150 TCR beta chains listed as cytomegalovirus-associated.

To note about this clone: Its antigen remains unknown.

Clones were read by immunoSEQ multiplex PCR, and TCRdb kept only the in-frame ones, dropping some. The table lists over 50,000 clones, approximately 92% of them singletons. Sequencing used PBMCs. This receptor was obtained from a man aged 18 to 35 in good health and CMV-seropositive. The J gene is TRBJ1-1, the V gene TRBV28; no clear D. The CDR3 sequence: CASSFGEAFF. CDR3 DNA sequence: TGTGCCAGCAGTTTCGGTGAAGCTTTCTTT.